This TCR beta chain is from a study of cytomegalovirus exposure and HLA in healthy donors. Study details: One earlier analysis, a look at 180 million or so T cells, found some 100 million unique TCR beta sequences. The study, taken as a whole, reports: A few of the chains that were CMV-associated were confirmed in vitro to be specific for CMV antigens. 87-base-pair reads could not separate some V segments, including TRBV6-2 and TRBV6-3. Listed as cytomegalovirus-associated were 150 or so TCR beta chains.

60 Vbeta and 13 Jbeta primers were used in PCR. TCRdb's table, derived via immunoSEQ multiplex PCR, lists solely in-frame clones and lacks some. The sample lists fewer than 200,000 clones; under 75% were seen once. With respect to this clone: Antigen: not known.

CDR1 is SEHNR and CDR2 is FQNEAQ in the germline V gene (reference sequence). CDR3 length: 14 residues. Trimming took 6 bases from V and 4 from J; bases not matched to a gene: 6. J is TRBJ1-1 and V is TRBV7-9, with 9 bases matching TRBD1. This clonotype was sampled from a man aged 35 to 55 in good health and CMV-seropositive. The material sequenced was PBMCs. The chain's CDR3 is CASRQDRGATEAFF. The CDR3, as DNA: TGTGCCAGCAGACAGGACAGGGGCGCCACTGAAGCTTTCTTT.